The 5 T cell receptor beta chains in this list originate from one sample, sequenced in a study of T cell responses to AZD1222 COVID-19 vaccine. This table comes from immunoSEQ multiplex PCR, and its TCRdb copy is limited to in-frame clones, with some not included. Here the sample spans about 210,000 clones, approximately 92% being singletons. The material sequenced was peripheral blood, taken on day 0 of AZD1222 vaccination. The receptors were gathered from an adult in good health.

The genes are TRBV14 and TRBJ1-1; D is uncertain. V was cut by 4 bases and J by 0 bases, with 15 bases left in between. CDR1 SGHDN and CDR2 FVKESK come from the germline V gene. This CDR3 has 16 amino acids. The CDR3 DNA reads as TGTGCCAGCAGCCCTCGTCGGGGTTCTATGAACACTGAAGCTTTCTTT. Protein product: CASSPRRGSMNTEAFF.

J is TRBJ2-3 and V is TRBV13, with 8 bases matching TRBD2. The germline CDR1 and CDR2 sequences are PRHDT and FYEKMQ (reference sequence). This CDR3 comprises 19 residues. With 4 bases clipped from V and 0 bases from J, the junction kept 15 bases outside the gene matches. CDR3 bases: TGTGCCAGCAGCTACCCCGCGGGACTAGGTTTCTCTAGCACAGATACGCAGTATTTT. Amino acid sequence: CASSYPAGLGFSSTDTQYF.

CDR3 loop: CASSTQGAFHEKLFF. CDR3 sequence (DNA): TGCGCCAGCAGCACCCAGGGGGCTTTTCATGAAAAACTGTTTTTT. V gene TRBV5-1 combines with J gene TRBJ1-4, with 8 bases matching TRBD1. J lost 6 bases, V lost 4 bases, and 8 bases had no gene match. Germline V CDR1 and CDR2: SGHRS, YFSETQ. CDR3 size: 15 residues.

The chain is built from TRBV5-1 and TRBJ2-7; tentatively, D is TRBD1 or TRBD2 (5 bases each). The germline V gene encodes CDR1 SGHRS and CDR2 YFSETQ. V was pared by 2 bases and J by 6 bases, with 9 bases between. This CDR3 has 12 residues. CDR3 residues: CASSFYGTEQYF. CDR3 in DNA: TGCGCCAGCAGCTTTTATGGGACCGAGCAGTACTTC.

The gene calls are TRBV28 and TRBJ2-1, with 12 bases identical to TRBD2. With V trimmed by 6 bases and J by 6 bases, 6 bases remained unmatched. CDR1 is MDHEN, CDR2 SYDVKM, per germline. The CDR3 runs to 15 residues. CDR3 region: CASSRLAGGTNEQFF. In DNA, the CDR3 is TGTGCCAGCAGCCGTCTAGCGGGGGGGACCAATGAGCAGTTCTTC.